This T cell receptor beta chain comes out of a study of TIL therapy for anti-PD-1-resistant metastatic lung cancer. The immunoSEQ assay was v3. Data came from immunoSEQ multiplex PCR; TCRdb stores just in-frame clones and leaves some out. The profile covers tens of thousands of clones, with 74% appearing a single time and approximately 2.5% taken by the ten largest. V gave up 4 bases and J gave up 1 base; unmatched junction bases: 6. The CDR3 contains 15 residues. CDR1 is LGHNT and CDR2 is FRNRAP in the germline V gene. The time point was: pre-treatment sample, taken before nivolumab and TIL therapy. The source was blood, collected at baseline. The chain combines TRBV12-5 with TRBJ2-7; TRBD2 matches at 8 bases. This TCR was recovered from a woman aged 30 to 85 with non-small cell lung cancer. CDR3 nucleotide sequence: TGTGCTAGTGGTTCGACTACTAGCGGTTCCTACGAGCAGTACTTC. This sequence encodes CASGSTTSGSYEQYF.